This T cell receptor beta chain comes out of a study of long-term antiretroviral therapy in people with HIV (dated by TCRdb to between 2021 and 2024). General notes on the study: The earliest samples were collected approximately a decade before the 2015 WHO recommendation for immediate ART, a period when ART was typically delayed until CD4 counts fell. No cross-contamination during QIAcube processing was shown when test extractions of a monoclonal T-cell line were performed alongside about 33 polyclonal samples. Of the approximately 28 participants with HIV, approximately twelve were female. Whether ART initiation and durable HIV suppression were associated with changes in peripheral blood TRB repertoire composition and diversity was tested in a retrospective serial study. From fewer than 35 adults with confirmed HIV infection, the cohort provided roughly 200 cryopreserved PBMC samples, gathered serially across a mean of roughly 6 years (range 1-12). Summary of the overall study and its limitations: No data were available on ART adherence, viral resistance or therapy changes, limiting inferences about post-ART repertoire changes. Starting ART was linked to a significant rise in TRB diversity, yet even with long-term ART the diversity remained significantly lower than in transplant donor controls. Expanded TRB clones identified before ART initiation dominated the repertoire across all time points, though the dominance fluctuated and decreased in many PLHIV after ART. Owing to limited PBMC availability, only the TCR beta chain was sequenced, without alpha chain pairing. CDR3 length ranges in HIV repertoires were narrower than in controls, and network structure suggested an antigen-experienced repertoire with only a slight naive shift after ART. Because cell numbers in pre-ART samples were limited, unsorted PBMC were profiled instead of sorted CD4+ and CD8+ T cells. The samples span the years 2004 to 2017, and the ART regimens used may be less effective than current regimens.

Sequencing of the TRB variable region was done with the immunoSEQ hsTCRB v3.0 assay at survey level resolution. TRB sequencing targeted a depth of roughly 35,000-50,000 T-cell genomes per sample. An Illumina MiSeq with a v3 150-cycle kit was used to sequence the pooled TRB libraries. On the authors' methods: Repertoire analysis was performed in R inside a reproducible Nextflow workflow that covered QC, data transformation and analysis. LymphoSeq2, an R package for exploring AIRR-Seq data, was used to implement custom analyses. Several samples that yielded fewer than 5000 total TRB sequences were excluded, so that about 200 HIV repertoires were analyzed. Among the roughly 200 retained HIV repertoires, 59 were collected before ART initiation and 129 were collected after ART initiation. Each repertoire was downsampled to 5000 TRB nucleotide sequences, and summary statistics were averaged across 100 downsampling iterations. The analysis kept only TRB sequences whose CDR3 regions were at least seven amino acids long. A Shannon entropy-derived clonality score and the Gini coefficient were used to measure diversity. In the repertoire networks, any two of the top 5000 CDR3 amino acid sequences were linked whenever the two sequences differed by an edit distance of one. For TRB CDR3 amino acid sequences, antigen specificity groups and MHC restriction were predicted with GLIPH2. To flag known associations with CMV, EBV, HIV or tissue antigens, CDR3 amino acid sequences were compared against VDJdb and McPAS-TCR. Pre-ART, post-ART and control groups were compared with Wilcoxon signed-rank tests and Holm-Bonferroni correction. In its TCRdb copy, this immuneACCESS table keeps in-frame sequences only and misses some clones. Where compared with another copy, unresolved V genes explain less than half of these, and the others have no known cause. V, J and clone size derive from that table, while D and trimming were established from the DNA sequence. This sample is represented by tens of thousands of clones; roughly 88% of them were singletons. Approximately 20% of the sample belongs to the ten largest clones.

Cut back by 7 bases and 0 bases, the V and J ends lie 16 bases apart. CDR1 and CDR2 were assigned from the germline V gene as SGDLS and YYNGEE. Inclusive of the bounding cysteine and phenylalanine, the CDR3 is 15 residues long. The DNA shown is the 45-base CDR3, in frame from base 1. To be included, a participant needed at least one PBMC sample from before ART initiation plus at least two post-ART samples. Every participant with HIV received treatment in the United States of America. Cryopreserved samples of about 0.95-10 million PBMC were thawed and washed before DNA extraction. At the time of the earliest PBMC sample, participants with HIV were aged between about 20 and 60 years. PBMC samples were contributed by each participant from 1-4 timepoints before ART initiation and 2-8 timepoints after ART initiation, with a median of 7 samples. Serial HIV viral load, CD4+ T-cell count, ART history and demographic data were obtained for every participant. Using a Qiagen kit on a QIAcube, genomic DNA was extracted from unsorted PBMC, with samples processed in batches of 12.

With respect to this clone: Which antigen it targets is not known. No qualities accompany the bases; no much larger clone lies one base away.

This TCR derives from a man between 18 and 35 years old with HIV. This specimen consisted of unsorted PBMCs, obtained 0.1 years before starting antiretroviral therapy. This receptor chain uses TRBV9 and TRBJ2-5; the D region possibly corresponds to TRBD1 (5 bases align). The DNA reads TGTGCCAGCGGGTATGGACACCGGCACCAAGAGACCCAGTACTTC. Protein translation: CASGYGHRHQETQYF.